The subject of this entry is one TCR beta chain. The germline gives CDR1 SGHNT, CDR2 YYREEE (reference sequence). The CDR3 has 14 amino acids. The V end lost 2 bases, the J end lost 0 bases, and 8 bases lay between the germline ends. Generated by immunoSEQ multiplex PCR, the TCRdb table keeps only in-frame clones and is missing some. The repertoire holds 110,000 or so clones, with approximately 84% as singletons. The sample belongs to a study of blood T cell repertoires in COVID-19. This TCR was sampled from a woman between 40 and 50 years old with acute or convalescent COVID-19. Sample: peripheral blood. V is TRBV5-4 and J is TRBJ1-2, with TRBD1 as a possible D gene (5 bases). This CDR3 is CASSFSTANYGYTF. The CDR3 bases are TGTGCCAGCAGCTTCTCGACAGCTAACTATGGCTACACCTTC.